The source of this TCR beta chain is a study of blood T cells in healthy people across ages (dated by TCRdb to between 2014 and 2017). Looking at the study overall: Template switching captured roughly one uniquely barcoded TCR beta cDNA molecule per two T cells in model experiments. Four age groups were formed from the donors: young (average approximately 17 years), middle-aged (approximately 39), aged (under 70) and long-lived (more than 75). Using the same blood draw, the study looked at two additional independent replicas of 1 million unique cDNA reads for two donors, one aged 18 to 30 and the other aged 80 or older. Using deep sequencing normalized with unique cDNA molecular identifiers, the study measured how TCR beta repertoire diversity changes with age. To avoid experimental bias, donors of different ages were spread randomly across the sequencing lanes.

Donors were 39 systemically healthy Caucasian individuals from Russia aged roughly 6 to 90 years. About 9.8 milliliters of peripheral blood were drawn from each donor into EDTA-treated Vacutainer tubes. PBMCs were isolated by Ficoll-Paque density-gradient centrifugation, with at least 7 million obtained per sample. Trizol reagent was used to extract total RNA from the PBMCs, yielding at least 5.5 micrograms per sample. The percentages of naive CD45RAhigh/CD27high T cells were determined by flow cytometry on a PBMC aliquot from every donor. To prepare the library, 5' RACE was applied. The sequencer was an Illumina HiSeq 2500. A second PCR of 7 to 11 cycles was performed with a sample-barcoded 5' primer and a J-beta primer mix. Each TCR beta cDNA molecule received a unique molecular identifier from a template-switch 5' adaptor carrying 12 random nucleotides. At least 2.5 million CDR3-containing paired-end reads were obtained from each sample. First-strand cDNA was synthesized from all RNA with the Mint cDNA synthesis kit, primed by a TRBC-specific oligonucleotide. Following uracil-DNA glycosylase treatment, a first 18-cycle PCR with universal primers M1SS and BC2_uni_R was performed on all cDNA. Processing in the source paper ran as follows. For normalization, 1 million high-quality reads were randomly selected from each sample, with every read carrying a distinct molecular identifier. Reads with shared molecular identifiers were discarded instead of being binned into consensus sequences. MiTCR, with a Q25 quality threshold and the strictest error-elimination algorithm, was used for CDR3 identification, clonotype clustering and error correction. A nonparametric unseen species model with Euler transformation was used to estimate a lower bound on total TCR beta diversity. The public reads were reprocessed in TCRdb via fastp at Q25 and MiXCR, keeping in-frame beta chains. Every distinct CDR3 protein forms one entry, paired with its most common genes and DNA. These V and J calls originate from TCRdb's pipeline instead of the authors' own analysis. The sample table lists 650,000 to 700,000 distinct CDR3 sequences, roughly 30% of them with a count of one. 15% to 17% of the sample rests with the top ten.

Concerning this clonotype itself: The antigen this receptor binds is unknown. Nothing much larger sits one base from this clone, and base qualities are not available.

The CDR3 starts with the cysteine, ends with the phenylalanine, and has 12 residues. Only the CDR3 portion is preserved as DNA: 36 bases, with reading frame beginning at the first base. The germline ends are 13 bases apart after V is trimmed by 3 bases and J by 8 bases. In the germline V gene (reference sequence), CDR1 corresponds to DFQATT and CDR2 to SNEGSKA. General conclusions and limits of the study: Compared with the aged group, the long-lived group had more naive CD4+ T cells, fewer expanded clones and increased TCR diversity, suggesting age selection. Donor CMV infection status was unknown, potentially confounding age-related changes in expanded clonotypes. As age increased, observed TCR beta diversity per million T cells dropped in a roughly linear way, and a significant reduction was already evident by age about 40. Since profiling was done on bulk unsorted PBMCs, naive and antigen-experienced compartments could not be conclusively compared. The percentage of naive T cells measured by flow cytometry correlated strongly with observed TCR beta diversity. Estimates of total diversity from one million sequenced T cells were regarded as lower bounds and underestimates.

This clonotype was sampled from a woman aged 80 or older in good health. Donor details come from another sample of the same person, matched by shared clones. The chain is encoded by TRBV20-1 joined to TRBJ1-2, with the D gene not confidently named. Material for sequencing was blood. The CDR3 region has the sequence CSARRHGIGYTF. DNA sequence: TGCAGTGCTAGGCGTCACGGGATCGGCTACACCTTC.